These 21 T cell receptor beta chains were all obtained from the same sample, sequenced in a study of long-term antiretroviral therapy in people with HIV. With survey level as its setting, the immunoSEQ assay was v3.0. Profiled with immunoSEQ multiplex PCR; TCRdb holds only in-frame clones, not every one. The profile shows some 11,000 clones, roughly 82% of them singletons. The specimen was unsorted PBMCs, collected just over 8 years after starting antiretroviral therapy. These receptors were taken from a man over 45 with HIV.

This clone was detected only once. The chain links TRBV29-1 to TRBJ2-2; the D gene could be TRBD1 or TRBD2 (5 bases each). The V end was cut by 6 bases, the J end by 2 bases, with 10 bases between. The length of the CDR3 is 13 residues. CDR1 is SQVTM, CDR2 ANQGSEA, per germline. The CDR3 bases are TGCAGCGTACGGGACCAAAACACCGGGGAGCTGTTTTTT. Amino acids: CSVRDQNTGELFF.

V gene TRBV27 combines with J gene TRBJ2-4; 8 nucleotides match TRBD1. Germline V gives CDR1 MNHEY, CDR2 SMNVEV (reference sequence). V lost 1 base and J lost 6; bases outside the gene matches: 14. This CDR3 is 18 amino acids long. The CDR3 sequence is CASSLLPPGQGGANIQYF. CDR3 DNA: TGTGCCAGCAGTTTATTACCCCCCGGACAGGGCGGCGCAAACATTCAGTACTTC.

This clone was detected only once. V usage is TRBV4-1 and J usage is TRBJ2-1; no clear D. Germline V gene sequence: CDR1 MGHRA, CDR2 YSYEKL. CDR3 size: 14 residues. Between the trimmed V and J ends, which lost 0 bases and 12 bases, there was a span of 15 bases. The CDR3 DNA reads TGCGCCAGCAGCCAAGATTTCGTAACAGATCGGCAGTTCTTC. This sequence encodes CASSQDFVTDRQFF.

This chain connects TRBV27 to TRBJ1-1; 7 nucleotides match TRBD1. The CDR3 length is 14 residues. V shed 7 bases, J shed 11 bases, and the junction held 16 bases outside the gene matches. CDR1 is MNHEY and CDR2 is SMNVEV in the germline V gene (reference sequence). CDR3: CASKWGSGGKDAFF. In nucleotides, the CDR3 is TGTGCCAGCAAGTGGGGATCAGGGGGTAAAGATGCTTTCTTT.

The sample holds a few counts of this clone. The genes are TRBV11-2 and TRBJ2-3; tentatively, D is TRBD2 (5 bases). Between the trimmed V and J ends, which lost 2 bases and 0 bases, there was a span of 12 bases. The CDR3 has 16 amino acids. From germline, CDR1 is SGHAT and CDR2 FQNNGV. CDR3 sequence: CASSLITGVSTDTQYF. CDR3 coding DNA: TGTGCCAGCAGCTTAATTACCGGGGTTAGCACAGATACGCAGTATTTT. The variable domain in full, completed from reference TRBV11-2 and TRBJ2-3, reads EAGVAQSPRYKIIEKRQSVAFWCNPISGHATLYWYQQILGQGPKLLIQFQNNGVVDDSQLPKDRFSAERLKGVDSTLKIQPAKLEDSAVYLCASSLITGVSTDTQYFGPGTRLTVL.

The chain is built from TRBV5-8 and TRBJ2-1; D is unclear. V was cut by 0 bases and J by 3 bases, with 10 bases left in between. The CDR3 is 15 amino acids. From germline, CDR1 is SGHTS and CDR2 YDEGEE. The CDR3: CASSLGHNLYNEQFF. CDR3 DNA: TGTGCCAGCAGCTTGGGCCACAATCTCTACAATGAGCAGTTCTTC.

The CDR3 reads CSVLSGYYGYTF. The CDR3 coding sequence is TGCAGCGTTTTGTCAGGATATTATGGCTACACCTTC. The rearrangement joins TRBV29-1 to TRBJ1-2; the D is unclear. In germline, CDR1 is SQVTM, CDR2 ANQGSEA. The CDR3 consists of 12 residues. Trimming took 5 bases from V and 5 from J, leaving 12 bases between them.

This clone was recorded once. This chain uses TRBV5-6 with TRBJ2-4; 9 nucleotides line up with TRBD1. Germline CDR1 SGHDT, CDR2 YYEEEE. The CDR3 covers 13 residues. Trimming at V came to 2 bases and at J to 8 bases, leaving 2 bases not matched to a gene. The CDR3, as DNA: TGTGCCAGCAGCTTCGGACAGGGGTACATTCAGTACTTC. Protein sequence: CASSFGQGYIQYF. Complete variable domain (other parts from reference TRBV5-6 and TRBJ2-4): DAGVTQSPTHLIKTRGQQVTLRCSPKSGHDTVSWYQQALGQGPQFIFQYYEEEERQRGNFPDRFSGHQFPNYSSELNVNALLLGDSALYLCASSFGQGYIQYFGAGTRLSVL.

V usage is TRBV29-1 and J usage is TRBJ1-2, with TRBD1 identical over 7 bases. After removal of 4 bases from V and 7 bases from J, the junction contained 6 bases not matched to a gene. The CDR3 is made up of 12 amino acids. Germline-derived CDR1 and CDR2 are SQVTM and ANQGSEA. CDR3: CSVGQGLGGYTF. CDR3 nucleotide sequence: TGCAGCGTTGGACAGGGTTTGGGTGGCTACACCTTC.

This sequence joins TRBV27 and TRBJ1-1; 7 positions agree with TRBD1. V was clipped by 5 bases and J by 3 bases; unmatched bases: 6. Germline lookup yields CDR1 MNHEY and CDR2 SMNVEV (reference sequence). This CDR3 has 14 residues. CDR3 nucleotides: TGTGCCAGCAGTCCCGGGACAGTATACACTGAAGCTTTCTTT. Its translation: CASSPGTVYTEAFF.

This chain links TRBV5-1 with TRBJ2-7, with D possibly being TRBD1 (5 bases). Trimming left V 0 bases short and J 0 bases short, with 13 bases between. This CDR3 is built from 16 residues. Germline CDR1 SGHRS, CDR2 YFSETQ. CDR3 sequence (DNA): TGCGCCAGCAGCTTGGCGCTGGACAAGAGCTCCTACGAGCAGTACTTC. As protein: CASSLALDKSSYEQYF.

This chain links TRBV30 with TRBJ1-5; D gene unclear. Trimming took off 0 bases at V and 6 bases at J, with 12 bases between the two ends. Germline V gives CDR1 GTSNPN, CDR2 SVGIG (reference sequence). This CDR3 is 14 amino acids long. The CDR3: CAWSVGSGGQPQHF. The CDR3 DNA sequence: TGTGCCTGGAGTGTAGGTAGTGGAGGTCAGCCCCAGCATTTT.

This clone was seen more than once but under ten times. DNA of the CDR3: TGTGCCAGCAGTGTAGTGGGGGACGGATATAGCAATCAGCCCCAGCATTTT. Translating it yields CASSVVGDGYSNQPQHF. The chain is built from TRBV2 and TRBJ1-5, with D maybe TRBD1 (5 bases). V gave up 4 bases and J gave up 0 bases, with 16 bases separating them. The CDR3 length is 17 residues. Germline values: CDR1 SNHLY, CDR2 FYNNEI.

This sequence joins TRBV5-5 and TRBJ2-7, with TRBD1 identical over 7 bases. Per germline, CDR1 SGHKS and CDR2 YYEKEE (reference sequence). CDR3 size: 12 residues. J gave up 6 bases and V 4 bases, and 4 bases lay outside the gene matches. The CDR3 coding sequence is TGTGCCAGCAGCGTCGGACAGGTCGAGCAGTACTTC. Translated, it gives CASSVGQVEQYF.

The V call is TRBV10-3, the J call TRBJ2-7, with D hard to call. V was trimmed by 3 bases and J by 0 bases, leaving 9 bases between them. The CDR3 spans 14 residues. Germline V CDR1 and CDR2: ENHRY, SYGVKD. CDR3 bases: TGTGCCATCAGTGACCCAGGAGACTCCTACGAGCAGTACTTC. As protein: CAISDPGDSYEQYF.

Written as DNA, the CDR3 is TGTGCCAGCAGGCTTGGGGGGGATACGCAGTATTTT. It encodes CASRLGGDTQYF. The J gene is TRBJ2-3, the V gene TRBV5-6; tentatively, D is TRBD2 (6 bases). The CDR3 sequence is 12 residues long. The germline V gene encodes CDR1 SGHDT and CDR2 YYEEEE. With 5 bases removed from V and 6 bases from J, the gap between germline ends came to 10 bases.

The rearrangement joins TRBV7-2 to TRBJ1-5; perhaps TRBD1 as D (5 bases). The V gene lost 5 bases and the J gene lost 3 bases, with 8 bases spanning the gap. The CDR3 runs 13 residues. CDR1 is SGHTA, CDR2 FQGNSA, per germline. The chain's CDR3 is CASSTGTNQPQHF. The CDR3 bases are TGTGCCAGCAGCACCGGGACCAATCAGCCCCAGCATTTT.

The V and J genes are TRBV7-2 and TRBJ2-7; tentatively, D is TRBD1 (7 bases). From germline, CDR1 is SGHTA and CDR2 FQGNSA. CDR3 length: 16 residues. Trimming shortened V by 6 bases and J by 0 bases, and 18 bases separated the two germline ends. CDR3 bases: TGTGCCAGCAGGTTACAGGGGACCGGGGGCTCCTACGAGCAGTACTTC. Translation: CASRLQGTGGSYEQYF.

This CDR3 reads CASSDAWTTLSYEQYF. CDR3 sequence (DNA): TGTGCCAGCAGCGACGCTTGGACTACCTTGTCCTACGAGCAGTACTTC. The V and J genes are TRBV5-6 and TRBJ2-7; D perhaps matches TRBD2 (6 bases). The CDR3 contains 16 residues. Germline CDR1 and CDR2: SGHDT and YYEEEE. Between the trimmed V and J ends, which lost 4 bases and 1 base, there was a span of 18 bases.

The CDR3 is CASSEGQPYGYTF. Here the CDR3 DNA reads TGTGCCAGCAGTGAAGGCCAGCCCTATGGCTACACCTTC. This chain joins TRBV2 and TRBJ1-2, with D uncertain. There are 13 residues in the CDR3. V lost 1 base and J 4 bases, leaving 7 bases between the germline ends. Germline V CDR1 and CDR2: SNHLY, FYNNEI.

J is TRBJ1-4 and V is TRBV7-9; D ambiguous. The CDR3 covers 15 residues. Trimming took 4 bases from V and 1 from J, leaving 10 bases between them. CDR1 and CDR2 (germline): SEHNR, FQNEAQ (reference sequence). The CDR3 spells CASSSLDGTNEKLFF. The CDR3 coding sequence is TGTGCCAGCAGCTCCCTTGACGGAACTAATGAAAAACTGTTTTTT.